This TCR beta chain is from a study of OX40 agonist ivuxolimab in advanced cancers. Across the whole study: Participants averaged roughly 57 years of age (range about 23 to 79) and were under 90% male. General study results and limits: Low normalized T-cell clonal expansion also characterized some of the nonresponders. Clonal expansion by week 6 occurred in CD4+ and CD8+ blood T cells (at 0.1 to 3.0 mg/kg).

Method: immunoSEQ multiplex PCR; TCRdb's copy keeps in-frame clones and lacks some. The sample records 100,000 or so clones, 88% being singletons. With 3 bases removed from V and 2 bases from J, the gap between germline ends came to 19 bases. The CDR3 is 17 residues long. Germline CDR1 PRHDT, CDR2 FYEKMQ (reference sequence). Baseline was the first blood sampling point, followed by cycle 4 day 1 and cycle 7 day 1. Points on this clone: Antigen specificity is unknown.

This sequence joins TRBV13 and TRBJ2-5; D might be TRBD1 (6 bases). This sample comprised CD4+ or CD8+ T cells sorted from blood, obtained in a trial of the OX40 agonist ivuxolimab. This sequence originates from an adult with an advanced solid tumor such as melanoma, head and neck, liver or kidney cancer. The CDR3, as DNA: TGTGCCAGCAGCTTTAGATATGGCAGGGGATCTCAAGAGACCCAGTACTTC. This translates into CASSFRYGRGSQETQYF.